This T cell receptor beta chain was obtained from a study of technical replicates of blood from several donors. The length of the CDR3 is 15 residues. Germline lookup yields CDR1 GTSNPN and CDR2 SVGIG (reference sequence). Trimming left V 0 bases short and J 2 bases short, with 11 bases between. Method: immunoSEQ multiplex PCR; TCRdb's copy keeps in-frame clones and lacks some. The sample has approximately 79,000 clones; over 90% are singletons. The source material was T cells isolated from PBMCs. The chain recombines TRBV30 with TRBJ2-4; D may be TRBD1 (5 bases). The sequence was obtained from a human donor in good health. The CDR3: CAWSVQVSTKNIQYF. The CDR3, as DNA: TGTGCCTGGAGTGTACAGGTGTCCACCAAAAACATTCAGTACTTC. The variable domain in full, with the rest retrieved from reference TRBV30 and TRBJ2-4, is SQTIHQWPATLVQPVGSPLSLECTVEGTSNPNLYWYRQAAGRGLQLLFYSVGIGQISSEVPQNLSASRPQDRQFILSSKKLLLSDSGFYLCAWSVQVSTKNIQYFGAGTRLSVL.